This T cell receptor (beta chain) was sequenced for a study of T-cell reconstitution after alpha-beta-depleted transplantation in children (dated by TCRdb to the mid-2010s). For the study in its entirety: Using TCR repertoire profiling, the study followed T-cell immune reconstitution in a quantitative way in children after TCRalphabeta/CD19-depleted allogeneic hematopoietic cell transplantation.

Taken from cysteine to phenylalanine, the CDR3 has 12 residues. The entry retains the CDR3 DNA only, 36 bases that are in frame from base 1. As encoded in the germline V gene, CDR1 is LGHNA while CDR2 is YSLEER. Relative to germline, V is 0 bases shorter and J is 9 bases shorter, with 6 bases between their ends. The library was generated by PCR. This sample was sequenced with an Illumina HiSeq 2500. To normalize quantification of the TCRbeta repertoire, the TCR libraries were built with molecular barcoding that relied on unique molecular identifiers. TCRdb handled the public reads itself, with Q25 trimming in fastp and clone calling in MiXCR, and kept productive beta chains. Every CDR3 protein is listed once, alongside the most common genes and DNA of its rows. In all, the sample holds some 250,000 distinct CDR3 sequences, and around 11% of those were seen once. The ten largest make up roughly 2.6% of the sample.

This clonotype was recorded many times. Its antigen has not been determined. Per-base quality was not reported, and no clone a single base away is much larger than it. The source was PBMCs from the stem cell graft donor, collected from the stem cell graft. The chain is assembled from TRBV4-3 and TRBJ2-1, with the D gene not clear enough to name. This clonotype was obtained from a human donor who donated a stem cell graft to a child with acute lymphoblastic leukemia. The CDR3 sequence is CASSQDRREQFF. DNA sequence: TGCGCCAGCAGCCAAGATAGGCGTGAGCAGTTCTTC.